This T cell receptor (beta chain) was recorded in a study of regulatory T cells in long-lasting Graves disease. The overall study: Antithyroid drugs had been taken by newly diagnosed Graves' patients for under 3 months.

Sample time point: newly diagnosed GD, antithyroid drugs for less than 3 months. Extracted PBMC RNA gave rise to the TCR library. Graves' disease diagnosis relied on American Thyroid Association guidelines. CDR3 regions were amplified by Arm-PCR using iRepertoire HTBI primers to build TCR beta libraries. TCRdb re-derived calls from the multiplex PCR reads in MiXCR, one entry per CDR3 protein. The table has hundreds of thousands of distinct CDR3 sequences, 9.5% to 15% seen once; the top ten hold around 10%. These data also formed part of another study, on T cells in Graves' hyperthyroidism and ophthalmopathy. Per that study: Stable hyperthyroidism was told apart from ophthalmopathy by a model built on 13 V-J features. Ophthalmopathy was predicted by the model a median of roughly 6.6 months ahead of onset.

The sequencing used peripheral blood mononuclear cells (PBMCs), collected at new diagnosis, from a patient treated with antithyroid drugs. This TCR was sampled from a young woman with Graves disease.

As DNA, the CDR3 is TGCGCCAGCAGCATGGGACAGGGGCGCGACGAGCAGTACTTC. Translation gives CASSMGQGRDEQYF. This chain links TRBV5-1 with TRBJ2-7; 10 positions match TRBD1. The CDR3 length is 14 residues. From germline, CDR1 is SGHRS and CDR2 YFSETQ. The V gene end was trimmed by 4 bases and the J gene end by 5 bases; junction bases not matched to a gene: 6.